Listed below are T cell receptor beta chains from one sample, sequenced in a study of blood T cells in healthy people across ages. TCRdb called the 5' RACE reads again in MiXCR, with one record for every CDR3 protein. The sample includes 720,000 or so distinct CDR3 sequences, 35% to 50% seen only once; the top ten take around 30%. Source material: blood. The receptors come from a man aged 80 or over in good health. Both conserved end residues are part of each CDR3. Each record gives: clone size, J gene, V gene, D gene, CDR3 protein, CDR3 DNA. A D gene is named only where the DNA matches it firmly. Some rows have no size entry. The others give once, few or many, or a class for an expanded clone.

size: .
J: TRBJ2-1
V: TRBV24-1
D: TRBD1
CDR3: CATRQGTSNEQFF
DNA: TGTGCCACTCGACAGGGGACCTCCAATGAGCAGTTCTTC

size: .
J: TRBJ2-7
V: TRBV20-1
D: .
CDR3: CSASLPGYNEQYF
DNA: TGCAGTGCTAGTCTCCCAGGGTACAATGAGCAGTACTTC

size: .
J: TRBJ2-2
V: TRBV14
D: .
CDR3: CASSWLAIGELFF
DNA: TGTGCCAGCAGCTGGCTAGCCATCGGGGAGCTGTTTTTT

size: many
J: TRBJ2-4
V: TRBV6-6
D: .
CDR3: CASSSQNDRTGIQYF
DNA: TGTGCCAGCAGTTCCCAAAACGACCGGACGGGCATTCAGTACTTC

size: .
J: TRBJ2-5
V: TRBV6-8
D: .
CDR3: CASSAQDVEQYF
DNA: TGTGCCAGCAGCGCTCAAGATGTTGAGCAGTACTTC

size: .
J: TRBJ2-1
V: TRBV9
D: .
CDR3: CASSVDYYNEQFF
DNA: TGTGCCAGCAGCGTAGACTACTACAATGAGCAGTTCTTC

size: .
J: TRBJ2-5
V: TRBV6-2/TRBV6-3
D: TRBD1
CDR3: CASGKDRGVETQYF
DNA: TGTGCCAGCGGTAAGGACAGGGGAGTAGAGACCCAGTACTTC

size: .
J: TRBJ2-3
V: TRBV6-2/TRBV6-3
D: TRBD1
CDR3: CASSYDRGAGTQYF
DNA: TGTGCCAGCAGTTACGACAGGGGGGCAGGTACGCAGTATTTT

size: .
J: TRBJ2-3
V: TRBV6-5
D: TRBD2
CDR3: CASSTGGGRDTQYF
DNA: TGTGCCAGCAGTACCGGGGGGGGCAGAGATACGCAGTATTTT

size: .
J: TRBJ2-3
V: TRBV20-1
D: .
CDR3: CSAGGRTVYTQYF
DNA: TGCAGTGCTGGAGGGAGAACAGTCTATACGCAGTATTTT

size: .
J: TRBJ2-7
V: TRBV20-1
D: .
CDR3: CSASAGAPYEQYF
DNA: TGCAGTGCTAGTGCAGGGGCCCCCTACGAGCAGTACTTC

size: few
J: TRBJ2-1
V: TRBV6-2/TRBV6-3
D: .
CDR3: CASSYPRIRDRPLDEQFF
DNA: TGTGCCAGCAGTTACCCGAGGATACGGGACCGACCTCTTGATGAGCAGTTCTTC

size: few
J: TRBJ2-7
V: TRBV20-1
D: .
CDR3: CSARDTRLSSYEQYF
DNA: TGCAGTGCTAGAGATACACGTCTAAGCTCCTACGAGCAGTACTTC

size: .
J: TRBJ2-7
V: TRBV6-6
D: .
CDR3: CASIDQGSTYEQYF
DNA: TGTGCCAGTATCGACCAGGGGTCGACCTACGAGCAGTACTTC

size: .
J: TRBJ1-1
V: TRBV4-1
D: .
CDR3: CASSQDIGAHEAFF
DNA: TGCGCCAGCAGCCAAGATATTGGGGCCCATGAAGCTTTCTTT

size: .
J: TRBJ1-1
V: TRBV7-6
D: .
CDR3: CASSLGIGVAEAFF
DNA: TGTGCCAGCAGCTTAGGAATAGGGGTGGCTGAAGCTTTCTTT